This TCR beta chain was identified in a study of blood T cell repertoires in COVID-19. Study information: The analysed material was cDNA or gDNA that came from T cells, B-cell-depleted T cells, or PBMCs.

As originally analysed: By means of reference gene primer amplification, nucleated cell counts were estimated. TCRdb's copy holds only in-frame clones and misses some; the assay was immunoSEQ multiplex PCR. Clonal size and the V and J genes are those of that table, whereas D and trimming came from the DNA. The data hold over 200,000 clones, with 84% observed a single time. What was sequenced was peripheral blood. The sequence derives from a man aged 45-65 years with active or convalescent COVID-19.

Written as DNA, the CDR3 is TGTGCCAGCAGCCAAGAGTGGAGTCATCAGCCCCAGCATTTT. Amino acid sequence: CASSQEWSHQPQHF. V gene TRBV3-1 (or the pseudogene TRBV3-2) combines with J gene TRBJ1-5, with no clear D. Trimming cost V 0 bases and J 5 bases, with 8 bases left between them. Germline V CDR1 and CDR2: LGHDT, YNNKEL (reference sequence). This CDR3 has 14 amino acids.